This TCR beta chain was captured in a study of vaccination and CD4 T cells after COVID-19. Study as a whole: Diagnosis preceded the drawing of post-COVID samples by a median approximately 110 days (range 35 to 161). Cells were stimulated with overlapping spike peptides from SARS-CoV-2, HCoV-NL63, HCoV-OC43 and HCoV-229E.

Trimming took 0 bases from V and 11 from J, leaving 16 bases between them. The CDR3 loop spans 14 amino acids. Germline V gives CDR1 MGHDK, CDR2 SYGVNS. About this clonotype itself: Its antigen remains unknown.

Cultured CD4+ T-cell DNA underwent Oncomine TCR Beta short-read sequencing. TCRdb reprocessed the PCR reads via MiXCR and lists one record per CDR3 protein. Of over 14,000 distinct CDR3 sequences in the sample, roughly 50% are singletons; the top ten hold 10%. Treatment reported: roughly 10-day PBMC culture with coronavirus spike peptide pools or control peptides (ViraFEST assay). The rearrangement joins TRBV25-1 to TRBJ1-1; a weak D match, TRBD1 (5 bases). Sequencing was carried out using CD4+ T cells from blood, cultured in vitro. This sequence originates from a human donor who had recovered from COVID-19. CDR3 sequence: CASSEYRRDGVAFF. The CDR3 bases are TGTGCCAGCAGTGAATACCGCCGGGACGGCGTGGCTTTCTTT.